This T cell receptor beta chain was profiled in a study of blood T cell repertoires in COVID-19. Turning to the study itself: Material from acute and convalescent COVID-19 was sourced from the United States, Italy and Spain. Sources were T cells, B-cell-depleted T cells, or PBMCs; the material itself was cDNA or gDNA.

V was trimmed by 7 bases and J by 6 bases, leaving 9 bases between them. The CDR3 length is 11 residues. From germline, CDR1 is MNHEY and CDR2 SVGAGI. In the study's own analysis: Counts of nucleated cells, estimated from reference gene primer amplification, were obtained. This table comes from immunoSEQ multiplex PCR, and its TCRdb copy is limited to in-frame clones, with some not included. V, J and clone size derive from that table, while D and trimming were established from the DNA sequence. Of some 97,000 clones detected, 80% to 95% appear once; the ten largest clones hold approximately 2.2%. The chain uses TRBV6-5 and TRBJ1-1; D not certain. The sequenced sample consisted of peripheral blood. The TCR comes from a man between 45 and 60 years old with active COVID-19. The CDR3 spells CASMAGAEAFF. In DNA form, the CDR3 reads TGTGCCAGCATGGCCGGGGCTGAAGCTTTCTTT.